Listed below are T cell receptor beta chains from one sample, sequenced in a study of cytomegalovirus exposure and HLA in healthy donors. The assay was immunoSEQ multiplex PCR, and TCRdb's table has in-frame clones only and misses some. The data show under 200,000 clones, roughly 80% seen once. Material: PBMCs. Receptors were obtained from a male donor in good health and CMV-seropositive. Each CDR3 is given with its conserved first and last residue. Each record gives: CDR3 protein, CDR3 DNA, V gene, D gene, J gene, clone size. D genes are given only for firm matches. Size is stated for part of the rows, as once, few or many counts, or as a class when the clone is expanded.

CDR3 protein: CASSSQLNEKLFF
CDR3 DNA: TGTGCCAGCAGTTCACAGCTTAATGAAAAACTGTTTTTT
V gene: TRBV27
D gene: -
J gene: TRBJ1-4
clone size: -

CDR3 protein: CASSILPGIDQPQHF
CDR3 DNA: TGCGCCAGCAGCATATTACCAGGAATCGATCAGCCCCAGCATTTT
V gene: TRBV5-1
D gene: -
J gene: TRBJ1-5
clone size: -

CDR3 protein: CASSFSGANYGYTF
CDR3 DNA: TGTGCCAGCAGCTTTTCCGGGGCTAACTATGGCTACACCTTC
V gene: TRBV7-9
D gene: -
J gene: TRBJ1-2
clone size: -

CDR3 protein: CAWRRGTPLHF
CDR3 DNA: TGTGCCTGGAGACGGGGGACACCCCTCCACTTT
V gene: TRBV30
D gene: -
J gene: TRBJ1-6
clone size: few

CDR3 protein: CASSTTSGRAYNEQFF
CDR3 DNA: TGTGCCAGCAGCACCACTAGCGGGAGGGCCTACAATGAGCAGTTCTTC
V gene: TRBV7-2
D gene: TRBD2
J gene: TRBJ2-1
clone size: -

CDR3 protein: CASSEAGGQYQPQHF
CDR3 DNA: TGTGCCAGCAGTGAAGCGGGGGGACAGTATCAGCCCCAGCATTTT
V gene: TRBV6-1
D gene: TRBD1
J gene: TRBJ1-5
clone size: -

CDR3 protein: CAWLTDSYYGYTF
CDR3 DNA: TGTGCCTGGCTAACCGACAGCTACTATGGCTACACCTTC
V gene: TRBV30
D gene: -
J gene: TRBJ1-2
clone size: -

CDR3 protein: CASRGLAKSGNTIYF
CDR3 DNA: TGTGCCAGCAGGGGGCTGGCGAAATCAGGAAACACCATATATTTT
V gene: TRBV6-5
D gene: -
J gene: TRBJ1-3
clone size: -

CDR3 protein: CASSSLGGGKNEKLFF
CDR3 DNA: TGTGCCAGCAGCTCCTTAGGGGGCGGGAAGAATGAAAAACTGTTTTTT
V gene: TRBV7-6
D gene: TRBD1
J gene: TRBJ1-4
clone size: -

CDR3 protein: CASSDRLAGYTGELFF
CDR3 DNA: TGTGCCAGCAGTGACCGACTAGCGGGATACACCGGGGAGCTGTTTTTT
V gene: TRBV2
D gene: TRBD2
J gene: TRBJ2-2
clone size: -

CDR3 protein: CASTETSGGVSEQFF
CDR3 DNA: TGTGCCAGCACCGAAACCAGCGGGGGGGTAAGCGAGCAGTTCTTC
V gene: TRBV7-2
D gene: TRBD2
J gene: TRBJ2-1
clone size: -

CDR3 protein: CASSGPDSGRNTEAFF
CDR3 DNA: TGTGCCAGCAGTGGCCCGGACAGCGGGAGGAACACTGAAGCTTTCTTT
V gene: TRBV6-4
D gene: -
J gene: TRBJ1-1
clone size: -

CDR3 protein: CASSERPINYGYTF
CDR3 DNA: TGTGCCAGCAGTGAGAGGCCGATAAACTATGGCTACACCTTC
V gene: TRBV6-5
D gene: -
J gene: TRBJ1-2
clone size: once

CDR3 protein: CASSLGQHSTDTQYF
CDR3 DNA: TGTGCCAGTAGTTTGGGCCAACACAGCACAGATACGCAGTATTTT
V gene: TRBV19
D gene: -
J gene: TRBJ2-3
clone size: -

CDR3 protein: CASSKDTSQETQYF
CDR3 DNA: TGCGCCAGCAGTAAAGATACGAGCCAAGAGACCCAGTACTTC
V gene: TRBV10-1
D gene: -
J gene: TRBJ2-5
clone size: -

CDR3 protein: CASSSAGAVEKLFF
CDR3 DNA: TGTGCCAGCAGTTCCGCGGGGGCTGTTGAAAAACTGTTTTTT
V gene: TRBV28
D gene: -
J gene: TRBJ1-4
clone size: -

CDR3 protein: CAIKGANTGELFF
CDR3 DNA: TGTGCCATCAAAGGGGCGAACACCGGGGAGCTGTTTTTT
V gene: TRBV10-3
D gene: -
J gene: TRBJ2-2
clone size: -

CDR3 protein: CASSMTGSPEQYF
CDR3 DNA: TGTGCCAGCAGCATGACAGGTTCCCCCGAGCAGTACTTC
V gene: TRBV7-2
D gene: -
J gene: TRBJ2-7
clone size: -

CDR3 protein: CAISSGTGPSGSSYEQYF
CDR3 DNA: TGTGCCATCAGCTCTGGCACCGGTCCTAGCGGGAGTTCCTACGAGCAGTACTTC
V gene: TRBV10-3
D gene: TRBD2
J gene: TRBJ2-7
clone size: -

CDR3 protein: CASSRQGASGELFF
CDR3 DNA: TGTGCCAGCAGCCGACAGGGGGCAAGCGGGGAGCTGTTTTTT
V gene: TRBV7-9
D gene: TRBD1
J gene: TRBJ2-2
clone size: -

CDR3 protein: CASSVGATTEAFF
CDR3 DNA: TGTGCCAGCAGCGTAGGGGCCACCACTGAAGCTTTCTTT
V gene: TRBV9
D gene: -
J gene: TRBJ1-1
clone size: -

CDR3 protein: CASSYSVDSTNEKLFF
CDR3 DNA: TGTGCCAGCAGTTACTCTGTTGACAGTACTAATGAAAAACTGTTTTTT
V gene: TRBV6-6
D gene: -
J gene: TRBJ1-4
clone size: -